This T cell receptor beta chain was retrieved from a study of T cells in Graves' hyperthyroidism and ophthalmopathy. Looking at the study overall: Sampling of peripheral blood happened at initial diagnosis, prior to any treatment.

Using RNA transcripts as the source, TCR beta CDR3 regions were amplified. A set of HTBI primers served as the primers for a first-round RT-PCR of the TCR CDR3. Each CDR3 protein gets one entry after TCRdb re-called the multiplex PCR reads with MiXCR. The repertoire includes around 250,000 distinct CDR3 sequences, roughly 14% of them detected once, and roughly 13% sits in the top ten. This clonotype was seen more than once but under ten times. The target antigen is unknown. Broader study findings: Prediction of ophthalmopathy progression came a median approximately 6.6 months pre-onset.

Blood from later-ophthalmopathy patients was taken at first hyperthyroidism diagnosis. V was pared by 6 bases and J by 0 bases, with 15 bases between. The CDR3 extends over 16 amino acids. Germline loops: CDR1 MNHNS, CDR2 SASEGT. Sequenced: blood. This chain connects TRBV6-1 to TRBJ1-5; D unclear. The origin of this receptor is a woman aged 35 to 49 with Graves' hyperthyroidism that later progressed to Graves' ophthalmopathy. CDR3 in amino acids: CASSPRVGISNQPQHF. CDR3 DNA sequence: TGTGCCAGCAGCCCGCGGGTGGGTATTAGCAATCAGCCCCAGCATTTT.